This T cell receptor beta chain was profiled in a study of response to subunit inactivated influenza vaccine. Study-wide findings and caveats: The authors put forward the suggestion that each seasonal influenza vaccination may bring in only a limited number of new T cells.

TCRdb re-analysed the RT-PCR reads in MiXCR, keeping a single row per CDR3 protein. The sample consists of hundreds of thousands of distinct CDR3 sequences, about 11% of them appearing once. Remarks on this clonotype: Its antigen remains unknown.

Germline CDR1 is SEHNR and CDR2 is FQNEAQ (reference sequence). This CDR3 region has 15 residues. Losses at the gene ends were 5 bases for V and 5 bases for J; bases not matched to a gene: 7. The sample also formed part of further work on T cells expressing NK-cell markers. From that report: 5'RACE template switching with UMIs generated TCR beta cDNA.

Sequencing used PBMCs from blood, obtained on the day of vaccination. The chain carries TRBV7-9 and TRBJ2-2, with TRBD1 matching over 8 bases. This clonotype was obtained from a man aged 50-59 years who received an inactivated influenza vaccine. CDR3: CASSPRTGPTGELFF. The CDR3 nucleotides read TGTGCCAGCAGCCCGCGGACAGGGCCTACCGGGGAGCTGTTTTTT. Variable domain in full (rest from reference TRBV7-9 and TRBJ2-2): DTGVSQNPRHKITKRGQNVTFRCDPISEHNRLYWYRQTLGQGPEFLTYFQNEAQLEKSRLLSDRFSAERPKGSFSTLEIQRTEQGDSAMYLCASSPRTGPTGELFFGEGSRLTVL.